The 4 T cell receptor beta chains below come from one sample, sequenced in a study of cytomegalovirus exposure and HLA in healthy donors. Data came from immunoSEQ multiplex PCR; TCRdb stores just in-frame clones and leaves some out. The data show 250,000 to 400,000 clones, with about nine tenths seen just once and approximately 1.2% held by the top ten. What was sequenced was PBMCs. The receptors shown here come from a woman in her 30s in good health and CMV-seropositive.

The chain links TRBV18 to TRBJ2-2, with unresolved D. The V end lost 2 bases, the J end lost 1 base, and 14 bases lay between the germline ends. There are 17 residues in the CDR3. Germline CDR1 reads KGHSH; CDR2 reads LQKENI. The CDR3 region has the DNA TGTGCCAGCTCACCAAGAATGAAGGGCCAGAACACCGGGGAGCTGTTTTTT. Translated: CASSPRMKGQNTGELFF.

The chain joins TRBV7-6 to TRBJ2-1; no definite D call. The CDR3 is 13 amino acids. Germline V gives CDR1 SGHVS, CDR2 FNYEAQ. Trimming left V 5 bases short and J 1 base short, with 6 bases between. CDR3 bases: TGTGCCAGCAGCGCAGAGTCCTACAATGAGCAGTTCTTC. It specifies CASSAESYNEQFF. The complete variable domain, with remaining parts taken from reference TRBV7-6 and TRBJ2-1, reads GAGVSQSPRYKVTKRGQDVALRCDPISGHVSLYWYRQALGQGPEFLTYFNYEAQQDKSGLPNDRFSAERPEGSISTLTIQRTEQRDSAMYRCASSAESYNEQFFGPGTRLTVL.

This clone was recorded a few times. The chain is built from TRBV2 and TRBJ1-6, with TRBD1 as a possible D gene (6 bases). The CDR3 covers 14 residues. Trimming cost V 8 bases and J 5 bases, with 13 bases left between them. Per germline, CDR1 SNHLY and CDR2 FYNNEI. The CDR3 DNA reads TGTGCCAGCCTTCGGGGGGCGAATAATTCACCCCTCCACTTT. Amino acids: CASLRGANNSPLHF.

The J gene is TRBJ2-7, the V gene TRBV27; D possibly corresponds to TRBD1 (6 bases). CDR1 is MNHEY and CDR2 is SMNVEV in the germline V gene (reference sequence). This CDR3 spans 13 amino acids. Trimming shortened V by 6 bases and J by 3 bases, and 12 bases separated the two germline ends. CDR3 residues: CASSPGVSYEQYF. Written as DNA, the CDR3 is TGTGCCAGCAGCCCAGGGGTCAGCTACGAGCAGTACTTC.